The clone carrying this T cell receptor (beta chain) was recorded many times. The antigen is not known. RNA transcripts gave rise to amplified TCR beta CDR3 regions. The TCR CDR3 was amplified in a first-round RT-PCR using the HTBI primer set. Each CDR3 protein gets one entry after TCRdb re-called the multiplex PCR reads with MiXCR. Of roughly 700,000 distinct CDR3 sequences listed, around 13% are singletons. Germline V CDR1 and CDR2: SGHNT, YENEEA. CDR3 length: 12 amino acids. V was cut by 1 base and J by 8 bases, with 8 bases left in between. This sample is drawn from a study of T cells in Graves' hyperthyroidism and ophthalmopathy. General study points: Most expanded thyroid clonotypes above 0.001 recurred in blood. Ophthalmopathy, as predicted by the model, came a median about seven months after the prediction.

Based on clinical symptoms, serum thyroxine and TRAb, thyroid ultrasound and orbital computed tomography, diagnoses were reached. PBMCs came from 9 to 10 ml fresh peripheral blood. This chain links TRBV11-3 with TRBJ1-1; D ambiguous. The sequenced sample was blood. The receptor comes from a woman younger than 30 with Graves' hyperthyroidism. CDR3 sequence: CASSLARGEAFF. CDR3 sequence (DNA): TGTGCCAGCAGCTTAGCCAGAGGGGAAGCTTTCTTT.